This TCR beta chain derives from a study of metastatic and nonmetastatic thyroid tumors. Across the study: The study looked at repertoires side by side in blood and in tumor or nodule tissue from malignant and benign thyroid patients.

Nobody among the patients had been given any treatment before thyroid surgery. This clone was seen at least ten times. Using MiXCR, TCRdb re-called clones from the PCR reads. The sample carries over 25,000 clones, roughly 17% recorded once. This CDR3 has 12 amino acids. CDR1 and CDR2 (germline): SGHDT, YYEEEE. With 2 bases removed from V and 9 bases from J, the gap between germline ends came to 6 bases. V is TRBV5-6 and J is TRBJ1-6; no clear D. Sequencing input: blood. The clonotype was recovered from a female donor with papillary thyroid cancer or a benign thyroid nodule (not recorded which). Some clones in this sample may be carry-over from other donors' samples. This CDR3 is CASSFESSPLHF. For the CDR3, the DNA is TGTGCCAGCAGCTTCGAATCTTCACCCCTCCACTTT.